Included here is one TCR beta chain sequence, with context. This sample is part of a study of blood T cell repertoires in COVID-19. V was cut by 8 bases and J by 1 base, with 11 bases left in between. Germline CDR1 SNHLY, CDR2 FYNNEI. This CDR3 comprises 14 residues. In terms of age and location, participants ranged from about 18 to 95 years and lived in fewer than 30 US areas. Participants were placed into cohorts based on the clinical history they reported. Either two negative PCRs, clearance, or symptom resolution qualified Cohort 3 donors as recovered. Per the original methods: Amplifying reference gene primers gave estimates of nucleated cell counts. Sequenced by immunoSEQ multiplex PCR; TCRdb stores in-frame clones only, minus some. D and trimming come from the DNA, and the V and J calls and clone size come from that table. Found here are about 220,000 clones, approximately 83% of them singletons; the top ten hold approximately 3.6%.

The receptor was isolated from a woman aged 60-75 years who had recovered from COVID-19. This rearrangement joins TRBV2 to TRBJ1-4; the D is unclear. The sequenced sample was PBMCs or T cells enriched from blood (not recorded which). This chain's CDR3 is CASRSYLTNEKLFF. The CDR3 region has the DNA TGTGCCAGCCGGTCCTACCTAACTAATGAAAAACTGTTTTTT.